The 20 T cell receptor beta chains presented below share a single source sample, sequenced in a study of shared clonotypes between healthy human individuals. Clones were sequenced by immunoSEQ multiplex PCR, and TCRdb holds only the in-frame ones, with some missing. The data contain hundreds of thousands of clones, roughly 70% of them seen just once; the ten biggest clones take up about 1.8%. Sequencing used memory CD4+ T cells sorted from blood. This sample's subset: CD45RA-negative fraction. The origin of the receptors is a woman aged 25-40 years in good health.

This chain uses TRBV6-1 with TRBJ2-5; 7 bases are shared with TRBD2. From germline, CDR1 is MNHNS and CDR2 SASEGT. After removal of 10 bases from V and 5 bases from J, the junction contained 13 bases not matched to a gene. This CDR3 is 14 amino acids long. DNA for the CDR3: TGTGCCACCCATCCGGCTAGCGGAGGGGAGACCCAGTACTTC. It translates to CATHPASGGETQYF.

This clone has only a few counts. The chain employs TRBV14 and TRBJ2-5; D may be TRBD2 (7 bases). This CDR3 is 16 amino acids long. In germline, CDR1 is SGHDN, CDR2 FVKESK. The ends were cut back, 0 bases at V and 5 bases at J, with 16 bases in the middle. CDR3 bases: TGTGCCAGCAGCCAAGACCCGGGGGGCCCTGTGGAGACCCAGTACTTC. Translating gives CASSQDPGGPVETQYF.

The chain combines TRBV5-1 with TRBJ1-1, with a possible D match to TRBD1 (5 bases). This CDR3 has 13 amino acids. Germline V CDR1 and CDR2: SGHRS, YFSETQ. Trimming pared 4 bases from V and 11 bases from J, leaving 18 bases between. CDR3 amino acids: CASSPRWGGDAFF. The CDR3 DNA sequence: TGCGCCAGCAGCCCCAGGTGGGGGGGAGATGCTTTCTTT.

This clone has more than one count but fewer than ten. V gene TRBV7-3 combines with J gene TRBJ2-1; D unclear. Germline CDR1 is SGHTA and CDR2 is FQGTGA. The CDR3 has 14 residues. The ends were cut back, 6 bases at V and 9 bases at J, with 18 bases in the middle. CDR3 nucleotide sequence: TGTGCCAGCAGTCCCGCTGGAGTTTCCAGTGAGCAGTTCTTC. This encodes CASSPAGVSSEQFF.

V and J are TRBV4-2 and TRBJ2-2; 13 nucleotides match TRBD2. After removal of 0 bases from V and 2 bases from J, the junction contained 6 bases not matched to a gene. The CDR3 has 19 amino acids. Germline V CDR1 and CDR2: LGHNA, YNFKEQ. Here the CDR3 reads CASSQDPTSGRTNTGELFF. CDR3 coding DNA: TGTGCCAGCAGCCAAGATCCGACTAGCGGGAGGACCAACACCGGGGAGCTGTTTTTT.

The chain couples TRBV2 to TRBJ1-2; D unresolved. V dropped 6 bases and J dropped 8 bases, with 13 bases sitting between them. The length of the CDR3 is 12 residues. CDR1 and CDR2 (germline): SNHLY, FYNNEI. The CDR3 loop reads CASSVGPGGYTF. DNA of the CDR3: TGTGCCAGCAGCGTCGGCCCGGGGGGCTACACCTTC.

V usage is TRBV6-1 and J usage is TRBJ1-3, with a weak D call TRBD1 (6 bases). Germline loops: CDR1 MNHNS, CDR2 SASEGT. The CDR3 has 15 amino acids. The V end lost 3 bases, the J end lost 4 bases, and 13 bases lay between the germline ends. The CDR3 DNA follows: TGTGCCAGCAGTGATATGGCAGGGGTCGGAAACACCATATATTTT. Protein: CASSDMAGVGNTIYF.

This rearrangement joins TRBV6-5 to TRBJ2-7; 9 nucleotides align to TRBD2. Per the germline V gene, CDR1 is MNHEY and CDR2 is SVGAGI. The V segment lost 6 bases and the J segment 5 bases; nucleotides outside the gene matches: 11. The CDR3 extends over 15 amino acids. CDR3 amino acids: CASSRNSGGMDEQYF. CDR3 nucleotide sequence: TGTGCCAGCAGCCGTAATAGCGGGGGTATGGACGAGCAGTACTTC.

The chain employs TRBV30 and TRBJ1-2, with TRBD1 matching over 11 bases. The J segment lost 7 bases and the V segment lost 5 bases, leaving 15 bases of the junction unmatched. Germline V gene data show CDR1 as GTSNPN and CDR2 as SVGIG (reference sequence). This CDR3 is 16 amino acids long. The CDR3 sequence is CAWGLKAGTGGFGYTF. CDR3 DNA sequence: TGTGCCTGGGGATTGAAGGCCGGGACAGGGGGATTTGGCTACACCTTC.

The chain uses TRBV19 and TRBJ2-1; D possibly corresponds to TRBD1 (5 bases). The CDR3 has 16 residues. V was pared by 5 bases and J by 2 bases, with 16 bases between. Germline assignment: CDR1 LNHDA and CDR2 SQIVND (reference sequence). The CDR3 nucleotides are TGTGCCAGTAGTCTCCAAAACAGGCCCCCCTACAATGAGCAGTTCTTC. This codes for CASSLQNRPPYNEQFF.

Remarks on this clone: Other nucleotide sequences from this sample produce the same CDR3. The chain carries TRBV7-3 and TRBJ2-1, with D uncertain. This CDR3 spans 15 amino acids. Trimming pared 0 bases from V and 0 bases from J, leaving 6 bases between. Germline V gene sequence: CDR1 SGHTA, CDR2 FQGTGA. The CDR3 loop is CASSLTGDSYNEQFF. The CDR3, as DNA: TGTGCCAGCAGCTTAACAGGTGACTCCTACAATGAGCAGTTCTTC.

The J gene is TRBJ1-5, the V gene TRBV19, with no clear D. This CDR3 region has 13 residues. From germline, CDR1 is LNHDA and CDR2 SQIVND (reference sequence). The V end was cut by 8 bases, the J end by 3 bases, with 11 bases between. The CDR3 region has the DNA TGTGCCAGTTGTCGGCAGCCCAATCAGCCCCAGCATTTT. The encoded protein is CASCRQPNQPQHF.

The chain recombines TRBV6-1 with TRBJ2-5; D remains unclear. Looked up from germline, CDR1 is MNHNS and CDR2 is SASEGT. CDR3 length equals 15 residues. V was shortened by 2 bases and J by 1 base, with 11 bases between the two germline ends. CDR3 nucleotides: TGTGCCAGCAGTGAATTCTGGGTCAGCCAAGAGACCCAGTACTTC. Residues: CASSEFWVSQETQYF.

V is TRBV19 and J is TRBJ2-7, with D possibly being TRBD1 (5 bases). Trimming took 1 base from V and 4 from J, leaving 11 bases between them. Germline V gene sequence: CDR1 LNHDA, CDR2 SQIVND (reference sequence). The CDR3 covers 14 residues. The CDR3 is CASSIGQKIYEQYF. The DNA of the CDR3 is TGTGCCAGTAGTATAGGACAGAAAATTTACGAGCAGTACTTC.

This clone appeared a single time. CDR3 region: CASAPTTASETQYF. The CDR3 DNA reads as TGTGCTAGTGCCCCGACCACGGCGTCCGAGACCCAGTACTTC. The rearrangement links TRBV12-5 to TRBJ2-5; D uncertain. The V end was cut by 7 bases, the J end by 5 bases, with 17 bases between. Looked up from germline, CDR1 is LGHNT and CDR2 is FRNRAP. The CDR3 is made up of 14 amino acids.

This chain uses TRBV6-5 with TRBJ1-4, with unresolved D. The V end was cut by 6 bases, the J end by 8 bases, with 13 bases between. Looked up from germline, CDR1 is MNHEY and CDR2 is SVGAGI. The CDR3 extends over 13 amino acids. In DNA form, the CDR3 reads TGTGCCAGCAGCAACGGGTTCGGGGAAAAACTGTTTTTT. Amino acids: CASSNGFGEKLFF.

A single count supports this clone. The rearrangement joins TRBV30 to TRBJ1-5, with 8 bases fitting TRBD1. The CDR3 consists of 11 residues. The ends lost 5 bases at V and 6 bases at J; junction bases unmatched: 0. CDR1 GTSNPN and CDR2 SVGIG come from the germline V gene (reference sequence). CDR3 loop: CAWGTGQPQHF. The CDR3 bases are TGTGCCTGGGGGACAGGTCAGCCCCAGCATTTT.

The J gene is TRBJ2-5, the V gene TRBV7-6, with 13 bases matching TRBD2. In germline, CDR1 is SGHVS, CDR2 FNYEAQ. This CDR3 has 15 residues. After removal of 5 bases from V and 4 bases from J, the junction contained 4 bases not matched to a gene. CDR3 residues: CASSRTSGSIETQYF. The CDR3 nucleotides read TGTGCCAGCAGCCGGACTAGCGGGAGCATAGAGACCCAGTACTTC. The entire variable domain, with the rest obtained from reference TRBV7-6 and TRBJ2-5, is as follows: GAGVSQSPRYKVTKRGQDVALRCDPISGHVSLYWYRQALGQGPEFLTYFNYEAQQDKSGLPNDRFSAERPEGSISTLTIQRTEQRDSAMYRCASSRTSGSIETQYFGPGTRLLVL.

The chain recombines TRBV4-1 with TRBJ1-1; D is perhaps TRBD1 (6 bases). The CDR3 totals 13 residues. Deletions cut 2 bases from V and 6 bases from J, with 10 bases between. From germline, CDR1 is MGHRA and CDR2 YSYEKL. The CDR3 spells CASSQRDIAEAFF. CDR3 DNA: TGCGCCAGCAGCCAAAGGGACATCGCTGAAGCTTTCTTT.

The chain recombines TRBV19 with TRBJ2-5; perhaps TRBD1 as D (5 bases). The V and J ends lost 4 bases and 5 bases respectively, with 14 bases between them. Germline assignment: CDR1 LNHDA and CDR2 SQIVND (reference sequence). This CDR3 has 14 residues. The CDR3 bases are TGTGCCAGTAGTACGATCAGGGAAAAGGAGACCCAGTACTTC. As protein: CASSTIREKETQYF.